A selection of T cell receptor beta chains follows, all from one sample in a study of radiation and T cells in renal cell carcinoma. Some clones are missing from TCRdb's copy, which holds only in-frame ones; the method was immunoSEQ multiplex PCR. The data show tens of thousands of clones, around four fifths seen once. The sequences come from blood, collected from a patient whose treatment included radiotherapy and nephrectomy. The receptor set was obtained from a man in his fifties or sixties with renal cell carcinoma. Both conserved end residues are trimmed from each CDR3.

J: TRBJ2-2
V: TRBV6-4
CDR3: ASSEQGADGELF

J: TRBJ2-5
V: TRBV5-1
CDR3: ASSYHLQETQY

J: TRBJ2-7
V: TRBV6-6
CDR3: ASSYSGDYEQY

J: TRBJ2-2
V: TRBV7-7
CDR3: ASSERSPGSGGELF

J: TRBJ2-5
V: TRBV6-1
CDR3: ASSEGGTETQY

J: TRBJ2-3
V: TRBV9
CDR3: ASSVMGQGTDTQY

J: TRBJ1-1
V: TRBV30
CDR3: AWTSSGGLNTEAF

J: TRBJ1-2
V: TRBV14
CDR3: ASSPDRVFGYGYT

J: TRBJ2-7
V: TRBV6-1
CDR3: ASSEVDVDYEQY

J: TRBJ1-1
V: TRBV7-2
CDR3: ASSLSPRETEAF

J: TRBJ2-3
V: TRBV7-2
CDR3: ASSVRLAGETDTQY

J: TRBJ2-5
V: TRBV7-6
CDR3: ASSSSGTGETQY

J: TRBJ2-5
V: TRBV30
CDR3: AWRAAGEETQY